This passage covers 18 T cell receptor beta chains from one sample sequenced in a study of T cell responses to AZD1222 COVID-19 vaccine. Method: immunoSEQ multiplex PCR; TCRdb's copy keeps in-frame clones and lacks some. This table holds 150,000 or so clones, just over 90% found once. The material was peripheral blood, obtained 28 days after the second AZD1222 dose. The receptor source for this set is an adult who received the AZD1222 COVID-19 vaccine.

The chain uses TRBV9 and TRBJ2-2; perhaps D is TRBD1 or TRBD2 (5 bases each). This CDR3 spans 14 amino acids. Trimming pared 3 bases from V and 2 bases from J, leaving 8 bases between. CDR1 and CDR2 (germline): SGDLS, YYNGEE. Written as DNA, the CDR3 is TGTGCCAGCAGCGGGGGACCCAACACCGGGGAGCTGTTTTTT. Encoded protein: CASSGGPNTGELFF.

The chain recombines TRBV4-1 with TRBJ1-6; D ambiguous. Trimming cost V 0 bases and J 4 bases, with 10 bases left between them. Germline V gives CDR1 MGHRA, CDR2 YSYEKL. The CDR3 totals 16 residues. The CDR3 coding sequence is TGCGCCAGCAGCCAAGAAGGGAACCCTTATAATTCACCCCTCCACTTT. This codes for CASSQEGNPYNSPLHF.

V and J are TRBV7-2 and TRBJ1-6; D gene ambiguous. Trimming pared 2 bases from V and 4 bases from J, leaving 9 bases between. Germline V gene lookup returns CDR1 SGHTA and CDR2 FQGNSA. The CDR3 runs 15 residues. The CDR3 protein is CASSLRAAYNSPLHF. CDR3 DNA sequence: TGTGCCAGCAGCTTAAGGGCTGCGTATAATTCACCCCTCCACTTT.

The CDR3 coding sequence is TGTGCCAGCAGCTTACCAAAGGGGGGAGATAATGAGCAGTTCTTC. Its translation: CASSLPKGGDNEQFF. The chain joins TRBV5-4 to TRBJ2-1, with D possibly called TRBD1 or TRBD2 (6 bases each). There are 15 residues in the CDR3. Germline lookup yields CDR1 SGHNT and CDR2 YYREEE (reference sequence). Trimming took off 2 bases at V and 7 bases at J, with 16 bases between the two ends.

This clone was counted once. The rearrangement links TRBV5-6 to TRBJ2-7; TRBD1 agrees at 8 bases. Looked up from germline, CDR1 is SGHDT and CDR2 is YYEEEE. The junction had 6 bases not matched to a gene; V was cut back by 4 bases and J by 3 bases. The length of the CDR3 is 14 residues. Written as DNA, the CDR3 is TGTGCCAGCAGCCCGACAGGGGCCATCTACGAGCAGTACTTC. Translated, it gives CASSPTGAIYEQYF. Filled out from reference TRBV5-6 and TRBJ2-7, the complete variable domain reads DAGVTQSPTHLIKTRGQQVTLRCSPKSGHDTVSWYQQALGQGPQFIFQYYEEEERQRGNFPDRFSGHQFPNYSSELNVNALLLGDSALYLCASSPTGAIYEQYFGPGTRLTVT.

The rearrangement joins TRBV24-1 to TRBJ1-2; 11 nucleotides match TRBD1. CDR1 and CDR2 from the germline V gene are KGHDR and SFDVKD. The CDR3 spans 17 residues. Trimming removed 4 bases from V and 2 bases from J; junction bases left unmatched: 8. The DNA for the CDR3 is TGTGCCACCAGTGAGCGACAGGACAGGGGGCTCAACTATGGCTACACCTTC. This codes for CATSERQDRGLNYGYTF.

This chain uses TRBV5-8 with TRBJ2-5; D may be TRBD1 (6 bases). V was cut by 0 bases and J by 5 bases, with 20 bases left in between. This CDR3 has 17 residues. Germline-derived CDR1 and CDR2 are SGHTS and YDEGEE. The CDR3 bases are TGTGCCAGCAGCTTGGGCCAGGGGCCCTCCTTAGGGGAGACCCAGTACTTC. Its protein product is CASSLGQGPSLGETQYF.

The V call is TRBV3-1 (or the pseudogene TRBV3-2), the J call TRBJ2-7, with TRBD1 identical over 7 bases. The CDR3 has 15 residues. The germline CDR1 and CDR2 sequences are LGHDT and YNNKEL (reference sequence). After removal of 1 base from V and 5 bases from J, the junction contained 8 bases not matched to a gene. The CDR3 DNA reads TGTGCCAGCAGCCAAGTCTTCACAGGGGAACACGAGCAGTACTTC. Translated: CASSQVFTGEHEQYF.

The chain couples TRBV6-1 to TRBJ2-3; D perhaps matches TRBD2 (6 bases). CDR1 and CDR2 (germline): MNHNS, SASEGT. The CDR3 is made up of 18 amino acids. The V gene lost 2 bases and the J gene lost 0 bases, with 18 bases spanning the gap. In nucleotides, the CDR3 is TGTGCCAGCAGTGAACAAGCCACGGGGAGGTGGAGCACAGATACGCAGTATTTT. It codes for CASSEQATGRWSTDTQYF.

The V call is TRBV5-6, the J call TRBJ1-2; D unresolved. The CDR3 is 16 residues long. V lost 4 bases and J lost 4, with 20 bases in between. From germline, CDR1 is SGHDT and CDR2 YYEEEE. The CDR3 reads CASSPGRSLFFYGYTF. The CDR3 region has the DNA TGTGCCAGCAGCCCTGGCAGGTCCCTCTTCTTCTATGGCTACACCTTC. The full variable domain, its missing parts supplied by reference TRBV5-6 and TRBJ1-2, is DAGVTQSPTHLIKTRGQQVTLRCSPKSGHDTVSWYQQALGQGPQFIFQYYEEEERQRGNFPDRFSGHQFPNYSSELNVNALLLGDSALYLCASSPGRSLFFYGYTFGSGTRLTVV.

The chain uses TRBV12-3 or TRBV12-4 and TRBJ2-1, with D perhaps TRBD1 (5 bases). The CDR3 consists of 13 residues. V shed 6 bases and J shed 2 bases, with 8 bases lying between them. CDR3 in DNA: TGTGCCAGCAGCAGGGTCCCCTACAATGAGCAGTTCTTC. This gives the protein CASSRVPYNEQFF.

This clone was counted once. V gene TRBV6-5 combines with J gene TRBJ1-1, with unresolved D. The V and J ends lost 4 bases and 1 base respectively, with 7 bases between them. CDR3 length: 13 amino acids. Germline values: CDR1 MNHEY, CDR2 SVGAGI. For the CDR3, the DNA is TGTGCCAGCAGTTCGACCGAGAACACTGAAGCTTTCTTT. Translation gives CASSSTENTEAFF.

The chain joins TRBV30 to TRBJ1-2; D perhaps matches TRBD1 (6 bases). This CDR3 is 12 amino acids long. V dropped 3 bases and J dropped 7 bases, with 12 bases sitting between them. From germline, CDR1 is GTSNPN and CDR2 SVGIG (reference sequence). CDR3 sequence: CAWSGYRVGYTF. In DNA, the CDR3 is TGTGCCTGGAGCGGATACAGGGTTGGCTACACCTTC. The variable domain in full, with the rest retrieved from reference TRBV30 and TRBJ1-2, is SQTIHQWPATLVQPVGSPLSLECTVEGTSNPNLYWYRQAAGRGLQLLFYSVGIGQISSEVPQNLSASRPQDRQFILSSKKLLLSDSGFYLCAWSGYRVGYTFGSGTRLTVV.

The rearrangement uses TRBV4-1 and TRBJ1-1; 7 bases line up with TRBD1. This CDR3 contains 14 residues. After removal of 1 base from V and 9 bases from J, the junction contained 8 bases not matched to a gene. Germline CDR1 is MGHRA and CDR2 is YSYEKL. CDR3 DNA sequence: TGCGCCAGCAGCCAAGGCAACCGGGACAGAAAAGCTTTCTTT. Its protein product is CASSQGNRDRKAFF.

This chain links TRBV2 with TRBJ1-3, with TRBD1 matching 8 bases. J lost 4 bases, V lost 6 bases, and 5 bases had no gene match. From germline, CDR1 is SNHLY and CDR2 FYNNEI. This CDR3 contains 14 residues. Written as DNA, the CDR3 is TGTGCCAGCAGAGGGACAGGAGTGGGAAACACCATATATTTT. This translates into CASRGTGVGNTIYF.

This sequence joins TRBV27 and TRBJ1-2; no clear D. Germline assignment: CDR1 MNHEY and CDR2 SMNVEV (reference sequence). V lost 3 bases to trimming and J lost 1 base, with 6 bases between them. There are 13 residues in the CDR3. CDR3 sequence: CASSFGVNYGYTF. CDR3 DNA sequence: TGTGCCAGCAGTTTCGGCGTTAACTATGGCTACACCTTC.

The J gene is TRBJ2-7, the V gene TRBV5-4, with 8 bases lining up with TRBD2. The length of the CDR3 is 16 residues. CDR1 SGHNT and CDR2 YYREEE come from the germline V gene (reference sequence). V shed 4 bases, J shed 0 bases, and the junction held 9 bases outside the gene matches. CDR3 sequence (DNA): TGTGCCAGCAGCCCTGCTACCGGGAGGGCCTCCTACGAGCAGTACTTC. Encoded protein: CASSPATGRASYEQYF. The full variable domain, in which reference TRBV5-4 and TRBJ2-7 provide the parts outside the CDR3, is ETGVTQSPTHLIKTRGQQVTLRCSSQSGHNTVSWYQQALGQGPQFIFQYYREEENGRGNFPPRFSGLQFPNYSSELNVNALELDDSALYLCASSPATGRASYEQYFGPGTRLTVT.

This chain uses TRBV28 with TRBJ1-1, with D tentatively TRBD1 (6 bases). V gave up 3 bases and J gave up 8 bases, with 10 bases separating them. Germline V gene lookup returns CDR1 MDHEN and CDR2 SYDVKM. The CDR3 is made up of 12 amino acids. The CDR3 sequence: CASSFGQGEAFF. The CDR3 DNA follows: TGTGCCAGCAGTTTTGGGCAGGGGGAAGCTTTCTTT.